The TCR beta chain under discussion was sequenced for a study of CD8 T cells in Susac syndrome. An input of 0.5 to 1 ug of RNA was subjected to reverse transcription using random hexamers. MiXCR, applied by TCRdb to the immunoSEQ multiplex PCR reads, yields one record per CDR3 protein. The sample gives about 200,000 distinct CDR3 sequences, roughly 94% of which show up once; about 0.094% is in the top ten. High-throughput TCR beta sequencing covered peripheral CD8+ and CD4+ T cells. V was cut by 2 bases and J by 4 bases, with 15 bases left in between. This CDR3 spans 16 amino acids. CDR1 and CDR2 (germline): MNHNY, SVGAGI (reference sequence).

The clonotype was recovered from a human donor in good health. The sequencing sample was made of CD4+ T cells from PBMCs. The V and J genes are TRBV6-6 and TRBJ1-5; maybe TRBD1 (5 bases). The CDR3 region has the DNA TGTGCCAGCAGTTACGGGCAAGCAGGGAGTAATCAGCCCCAGCATTTT. This sequence encodes CASSYGQAGSNQPQHF.